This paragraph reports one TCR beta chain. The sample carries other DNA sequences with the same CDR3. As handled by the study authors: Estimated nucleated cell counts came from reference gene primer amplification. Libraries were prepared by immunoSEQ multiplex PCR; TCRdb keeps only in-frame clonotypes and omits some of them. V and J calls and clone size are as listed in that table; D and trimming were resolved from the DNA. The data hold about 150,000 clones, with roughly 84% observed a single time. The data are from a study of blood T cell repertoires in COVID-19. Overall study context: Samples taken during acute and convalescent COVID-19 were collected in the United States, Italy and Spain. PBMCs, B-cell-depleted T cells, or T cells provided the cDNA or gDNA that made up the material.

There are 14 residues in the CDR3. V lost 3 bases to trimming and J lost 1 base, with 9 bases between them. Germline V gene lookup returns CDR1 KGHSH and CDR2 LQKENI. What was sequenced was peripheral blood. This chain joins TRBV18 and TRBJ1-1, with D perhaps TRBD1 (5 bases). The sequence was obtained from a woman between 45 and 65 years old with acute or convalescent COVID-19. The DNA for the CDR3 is TGTGCCAGCTCACCTGCAGGGAAGAACACTGAAGCTTTCTTT. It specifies CASSPAGKNTEAFF.